The 8 T cell receptor beta chains below come from one sample, sequenced in a study of blood T cell repertoires in COVID-19. Profiled with immunoSEQ multiplex PCR; TCRdb holds only in-frame clones, not every one. The sample has around 370,000 clones, 91% seen once. The sequencing input was peripheral blood. These receptors were taken from a woman aged 18-30 years who had recovered from COVID-19.

The V gene is TRBV5-1, the J gene TRBJ1-3; perhaps TRBD1 as D (5 bases). Looked up from germline, CDR1 is SGHRS and CDR2 is YFSETQ. Trimming removed 0 bases at V and 1 base at J, with 8 bases between. The length of the CDR3 is 15 residues. The CDR3 bases are TGCGCCAGCAGCTTGGCGGACACGTCTGGAAACACCATATATTTT. Its protein is CASSLADTSGNTIYF.

The rearrangement links TRBV10-1 to TRBJ2-2, with D possibly TRBD2 on 5 matching bases. CDR1 and CDR2 (germline): WNHNN, SYGVQD (reference sequence). The CDR3 extends over 15 amino acids. The V end lost 5 bases, the J end lost 5 bases, and 15 bases lay between the germline ends. CDR3 in DNA: TGCGCCAGCAGTCCGGACTCCAGGCGGACCGGGGAGCTGTTTTTT. This sequence encodes CASSPDSRRTGELFF.

This sequence joins TRBV21-1 and TRBJ2-7; the table's TRBD2 call for D was not verified on the DNA. TRBV21-1 is a pseudogene locus. The CDR3 totals 19 residues. The CDR3, as DNA: TGTGCCAGCAGCAAGGGAGACACCTCGGGAACCCCCTCGAACTACGAGCAGTACGTC. Its protein product is CASSKGDTSGTPSNYEQYV.

This clone has only one observation. This chain joins TRBV7-8 and TRBJ2-1; 11 positions agree with TRBD2. Unmatched junction bases numbered 15, after V lost 7 bases and J lost 4 bases. Germline V CDR1 and CDR2: SGHVS, FQNEAQ. This CDR3 is 18 amino acids long. CDR3 residues: CASKKTSGKLSPYNEQFF. In DNA form, the CDR3 reads TGTGCCAGCAAAAAGACTAGCGGGAAACTCTCTCCTTACAATGAGCAGTTCTTC.

J is TRBJ1-4 and V is TRBV28; D not certain. The V gene's germline CDR1 is MDHEN and CDR2 SYDVKM. Deletions cut 4 bases from V and 8 bases from J, with 8 bases between. This CDR3 is built from 12 residues. The CDR3 DNA reads TGTGCCAGCAGTTCCCTCCGGGAAAAACTGTTTTTT. Its translation: CASSSLREKLFF.

V and J are TRBV14 and TRBJ1-2, with D possibly being TRBD1 (5 bases). The germline V and J ends were trimmed by 0 bases and 9 bases, with 11 bases remaining between them. This CDR3 spans 13 amino acids. Germline CDR1 and CDR2: SGHDN and FVKESK. For the CDR3, the DNA is TGTGCCAGCAGCCAAGAAAGACAGACCCGCTACACCTTC. Protein product: CASSQERQTRYTF. The full variable domain, in which reference TRBV14 and TRBJ1-2 provide the parts outside the CDR3, is EAGVTQFPSHSVIEKGQTVTLRCDPISGHDNLYWYRRVMGKEIKFLLHFVKESKQDESGMPNNRFLAERTGGTYSTLKVQPAELEDSGVYFCASSQERQTRYTFGSGTRLTVV.

V usage is TRBV7-9 and J usage is TRBJ1-5, with D maybe TRBD1 (5 bases). Looked up from germline, CDR1 is SEHNR and CDR2 is FQNEAQ (reference sequence). The CDR3 runs to 16 residues. Trimming took 4 bases from V and 2 from J, leaving 15 bases between them. The CDR3 sequence is CASSSNQGQRNQPQHF. CDR3 in DNA: TGTGCCAGCAGCTCAAACCAGGGCCAGCGCAATCAGCCCCAGCATTTT.

DNA for the CDR3: TGTGCCAGCAGGGCTACAGGGGGGGACACTGAAGCTTTCTTT. Translation: CASRATGGDTEAFF. The chain carries TRBV2 and TRBJ1-1; 8 nucleotides line up with TRBD1. The CDR3 is made up of 14 amino acids. The J segment lost 3 bases and the V segment lost 6 bases, leaving 6 bases of the junction unmatched. CDR1 and CDR2 (germline): SNHLY, FYNNEI.